This note documents a single T cell receptor (beta chain) sequence. Its matching antigen is unknown. The data are from a study of OX40 agonist ivuxolimab in advanced cancers. Profiled with immunoSEQ multiplex PCR; TCRdb holds only in-frame clones, not every one. The sample holds under 80,000 clones, about 92% seen once. Points from the study as a whole: Clonal expansion by week 6 occurred in CD4+ and CD8+ blood T cells (at 0.1 to 3.0 mg/kg). Some nonresponders also had low normalized T-cell clonal expansion.

Any history of autoimmune disease or systemic immunosuppression disqualified patients. With 5 bases clipped from V and 1 base from J, the junction kept 4 bases outside the gene matches. Germline V CDR1 and CDR2: LNHDA, SQIVND (reference sequence). The CDR3 covers 14 residues. The sequence came from an adult with an advanced solid tumor such as melanoma, head and neck, liver or kidney cancer. The rearrangement links TRBV19 to TRBJ1-1, with 7 bases lining up with TRBD1. The sample consisted of CD4+ or CD8+ T cells sorted from blood, taken in a trial of the OX40 agonist ivuxolimab. The DNA for the CDR3 is TGTGCCAGTAGTGCTGGACAGGCGAACACTGAAGCTTTCTTT. It translates to CASSAGQANTEAFF.